The 13 T cell receptor beta chains in this list originate from one sample, sequenced in a study of blood T cells in healthy people across ages. A second PCR, run for about 7 to 11 cycles, used a sample-barcoded 5' primer plus a J-beta primer mix. TCRdb redid the calling of the 5' RACE reads with MiXCR, one entry per CDR3 protein. The profile covers roughly 700,000 distinct CDR3 sequences, with 49% appearing a single time and around 32% taken by the ten largest. Sample: blood. The receptors come from an older woman in good health.

The chain combines TRBV20-1 with TRBJ2-1, with 14 bases identical to TRBD2. The V and J ends lost 6 bases and 4 bases, in that order; junction bases with no gene match: 8. The CDR3 runs 16 residues. Germline CDR1 is DFQATT and CDR2 is SNEGSKA (reference sequence). For the CDR3, the DNA is TGCAGTGCACAGGGACTAGCGGGAGTAGGGTACAATGAGCAGTTCTTC. Its translation: CSAQGLAGVGYNEQFF.

This chain uses TRBV20-1 with TRBJ2-3; 7 bases agree with TRBD2. The CDR3 loop spans 13 amino acids. The germline V gene encodes CDR1 DFQATT and CDR2 SNEGSKA (reference sequence). The CDR3 reads CKSETSPADTQYF. In nucleotides, the CDR3 is TGCAAGTCCGAGACTAGCCCGGCAGATACGCAGTATTTT.

In its sample, this clonotype was seen a few times. CDR3 region: CASSLSGYEQFF. DNA of the CDR3: TGTGCCAGCAGCCTCAGCGGCTATGAGCAGTTCTTC. The chain combines TRBV6-2 or TRBV6-3 with TRBJ2-1; D might be TRBD2 (5 bases). The length of the CDR3 is 12 residues. CDR1 and CDR2 from the germline V gene are MNHEY and SVGEGT. V was trimmed by 6 bases and J by 8 bases, leaving 11 bases between them.

This chain joins TRBV27 and TRBJ2-1; the match to TRBD2 covers 9 bases. With 6 bases clipped from V and 6 bases from J, the junction kept 6 bases outside the gene matches. The CDR3 is made up of 14 amino acids. Germline CDR1 MNHEY, CDR2 SMNVEV (reference sequence). The CDR3 bases are TGTGCCAGCAGAGTAGCGGGAGTAGGCAATGAGCAGTTCTTC. Translation: CASRVAGVGNEQFF.

The rearrangement joins TRBV28 to TRBJ2-2; tentative D call: TRBD1 (6 bases). Looked up from germline, CDR1 is MDHEN and CDR2 is SYDVKM. The CDR3 runs 14 residues. V lost 10 bases to trimming and J lost 0 bases, with 12 bases between them. The CDR3 sequence is CATPGHTNTGELFF. CDR3 DNA sequence: TGTGCCACCCCGGGACACACGAACACCGGGGAGCTGTTTTTT.

The chain couples TRBV6-1 to TRBJ1-2; 8 bases match TRBD1. V gave up 3 bases and J gave up 6 bases; unmatched junction bases: 3. The CDR3 loop spans 13 amino acids. CDR1 and CDR2 (germline): MNHNS, SASEGT. CDR3 DNA sequence: TGTGCCAGCAGTGACGGACAGGGAAATGGCTACACCTTC. Its protein product is CASSDGQGNGYTF.

This clonotype was found once. The chain carries TRBV21-1 and TRBJ2-3; the D call in the table, TRBD1, was not verified against the DNA. TRBV21-1 is tagged as a pseudogene. The CDR3 extends over 13 amino acids. CDR3 nucleotide sequence: TGTGCCAGCAACAAAACCCCCCCAGATACGCAGTATTTT. Translated: CASNKTPPDTQYF.

The gene calls are TRBV15 and TRBJ2-3; D remains ambiguous. CDR1 and CDR2 (germline): LNHNV, YYDKDF (reference sequence). V dropped 2 bases and J dropped 1 base, with 13 bases sitting between them. CDR3 size: 16 residues. The CDR3 region is CATSRSVSFGTDTQYF. Here the CDR3 DNA reads TGTGCCACCAGCAGATCCGTATCGTTCGGCACAGATACGCAGTATTTT.

The chain combines TRBV7-2 with TRBJ2-7; 8 nucleotides align to TRBD2. This CDR3 region has 15 residues. Trimming removed 5 bases from V and 3 bases from J; junction bases left unmatched: 9. CDR1 is SGHTA, CDR2 FQGNSA, per germline. The CDR3 region is CASSPRIAGRYEQYF. The DNA of the CDR3 is TGTGCCAGCAGCCCAAGAATAGCGGGGCGCTACGAGCAGTACTTC. The complete variable domain, with remaining parts taken from reference TRBV7-2 and TRBJ2-7, reads GAGVSQSPSNKVTEKGKDVELRCDPISGHTALYWYRQSLGQGLEFLIYFQGNSAPDKSGLPSDRFSAERTGGSVSTLTIQRTQQEDSAVYLCASSPRIAGRYEQYFGPGTRLTVT.

The chain links TRBV11-1 to TRBJ2-2, with 10 bases identical to TRBD1. From germline, CDR1 is SGHAT and CDR2 FQDESV (reference sequence). The trim removed 5 bases at V and 4 bases at J, leaving 7 bases unmatched. The CDR3 has 16 residues. For the CDR3, the DNA is TGTGCCAGCAGCACCGGGACAGGGGTTTTCACCGGGGAGCTGTTTTTT. Its protein product is CASSTGTGVFTGELFF.

This sequence joins TRBV20-1 and TRBJ2-5; the D gene is possibly TRBD1 (6 bases). Trimming removed 5 bases at V and 5 bases at J, with 18 bases between. Germline-derived CDR1 and CDR2 are DFQATT and SNEGSKA (reference sequence). The CDR3 extends over 14 amino acids. The CDR3 sequence: CSAGERGFQETQYF. The CDR3 coding sequence is TGCAGTGCTGGGGAAAGGGGGTTCCAGGAGACCCAGTACTTC.

J is TRBJ2-6 and V is TRBV10-3, with D possibly TRBD1 on 5 matching bases. The CDR3 covers 15 residues. Trimming removed 4 bases from V and 1 base from J, with 8 bases in between. The germline V gene encodes CDR1 ENHRY and CDR2 SYGVKD. This CDR3 is CAISGKGSGANVLTF. CDR3 sequence (DNA): TGTGCCATCAGTGGGAAGGGGTCTGGGGCCAACGTCCTGACTTTC.

The J gene is TRBJ2-2, the V gene TRBV12-3 or TRBV12-4; 10 nucleotides align to TRBD1. CDR3 size: 15 residues. Trimming cost V 7 bases and J 7 bases; bases outside gene matches: 9. As DNA, the CDR3 is TGTGCCAGCAACCCTCGGGACAGGGGCAGCGGGGAGCTGTTTTTT. Residues: CASNPRDRGSGELFF.